These T cell receptor beta chains were read from a single sample in a study of B cell selection in AIRE deficiency. The protocol was immunoSEQ multiplex PCR, while the TCRdb copy is restricted to in-frame clones and leaves out a portion. The profile covers 18,000 or so clones, with approximately 94% appearing a single time and approximately 1% taken by the ten largest. Input material: CD4+CD25+ Tregs sorted from PBMCs. Source of these receptors: a human donor in good health. Both conserved end residues are part of each CDR3. D genes are given only for firm matches. Size values are once, few and many counts, or a class for expanded clones, and some rows have none.

D,V,J,size,CDR3,DNA
.,TRBV2,TRBJ1-4,.,CASSGGSGVELFF,TGTGCCAGCAGTGGTGGCAGTGGTGTTGAACTGTTTTTT
.,TRBV28,TRBJ1-4,.,CASRRADTNEKLFF,TGTGCCAGTCGGCGGGCGGATACTAATGAAAAACTGTTTTTT
TRBD1,TRBV30,TRBJ2-1,.,CAWSVRDRDNNEQFF,TGTGCCTGGAGTGTAAGGGACAGGGACAACAATGAGCAGTTCTTC
TRBD2,TRBV5-1,TRBJ2-3,.,CASSLAGLAGGSTDTQYF,TGCGCCAGCAGCTTGGCGGGACTAGCGGGAGGGAGCACAGATACGCAGTATTTT
TRBD2,TRBV28,TRBJ2-1,.,CASSFSGIPNNEQFF,TGTGCCAGCAGTTTCAGCGGGATCCCTAACAATGAGCAGTTCTTC
.,TRBV28,TRBJ1-1,.,CASSSPSTSGRLTEAFF,TGTGCCAGCAGTTCACCTTCCACTAGTGGGCGCCTCACTGAAGCTTTCTTT
.,TRBV18,TRBJ2-2,.,CASSPYTGELFF,TGTGCCAGCTCACCATACACCGGGGAGCTGTTTTTT
.,TRBV7-3,TRBJ2-1,.,CASSPEITSDEQFF,TGTGCCAGCAGCCCAGAGATCACTAGTGACGAGCAGTTCTTC
TRBD1,TRBV19,TRBJ1-1,once,CASSMGTGGTEAFF,TGTGCCAGTAGTATGGGGACAGGGGGAACTGAAGCTTTCTTT
.,TRBV18,TRBJ2-5,few,CASSPPGGQFGQETQYF,TGTGCCAGCTCACCACCTGGAGGACAGTTTGGCCAAGAGACCCAGTACTTC
TRBD1,TRBV11-2,TRBJ2-1,.,CASSLEGTGGGEQFF,TGTGCCAGCAGCTTAGAAGGGACAGGGGGTGGTGAGCAGTTCTTC
TRBD1,TRBV23-1,TRBJ2-2,.,CASSLPGQWGTGELFF,TGCGCCAGCAGTCTCCCGGGACAGTGGGGCACCGGGGAGCTGTTTTTT
TRBD1,TRBV5-4,TRBJ2-1,.,CASSWQGAYNEQFF,TGTGCCAGCAGCTGGCAGGGGGCCTACAATGAGCAGTTCTTC
.,TRBV11-3,TRBJ1-1,.,CASSPDSFNTEAFF,TGTGCCAGCAGCCCGGACAGCTTTAACACTGAAGCTTTCTTT
.,TRBV18,TRBJ2-3,.,CASSPGSTDTQYF,TGTGCCAGCTCCCCTGGGAGCACAGATACGCAGTATTTT
.,TRBV30,TRBJ1-3,once,CASIQAPGRGNTIYF,TGTGCCTCCATTCAAGCCCCCGGGCGGGGAAACACCATATATTTT
TRBD1,TRBV5-1,TRBJ2-5,.,CASSQDRGRETQYF,TGCGCCAGCAGCCAGGACAGGGGGCGAGAGACCCAGTACTTC
TRBD1,TRBV27,TRBJ2-7,once,CASSRPGQGAEQYF,TGTGCCAGCAGTAGACCGGGACAGGGGGCCGAGCAGTACTTC
.,TRBV18,TRBJ2-1,.,CASSPERYEQFF,TGTGCCAGCTCACCAGAAAGGTATGAGCAGTTCTTC
.,TRBV29-1,TRBJ2-5,.,CSVVRSLGETQYF,TGCAGCGTTGTGCGCAGCTTGGGGGAGACCCAGTACTTC
.,TRBV28,TRBJ2-4,few,CASSLWGRLEPNIQYF,TGTGCCAGCAGTTTATGGGGACGACTAGAACCAAACATTCAGTACTTC
.,TRBV7-3,TRBJ2-3,.,CASSLGVGKSRDTQYF,TGTGCCAGCAGCTTAGGGGTCGGGAAGAGTAGGGATACGCAGTATTTT
.,TRBV28,TRBJ1-2,.,CASNGAGDFRNYGYTF,TGTGCCAGCAACGGGGCAGGCGATTTTAGGAACTATGGCTACACCTTC
TRBD1,TRBV19,TRBJ1-4,.,CASRGQEQEKLFF,TGTGCCAGTAGGGGACAGGAGCAGGAAAAACTGTTTTTT
TRBD2,TRBV18,TRBJ2-5,once,CASSAGVGETQYF,TGTGCCAGCTCCGCGGGAGTAGGGGAGACCCAGTACTTC
.,TRBV25-1,TRBJ1-2,.,CASKGSYGYTF,TGTGCCAGCAAGGGCAGCTATGGCTACACCTTC
TRBD1,TRBV4-3,TRBJ1-3,.,CASSQGGTGISGNTIYF,TGCGCCAGCAGCCAAGGCGGGACAGGGATCTCTGGAAACACCATATATTTT
.,TRBV6-6,TRBJ2-7,.,CATRGAGYEQYF,TGTGCCACCCGAGGAGCGGGCTACGAGCAGTACTTC
TRBD1,TRBV28,TRBJ1-3,.,CASLQGGLGNTIYF,TGTGCCAGCCTTCAGGGGGGGTTAGGAAACACCATATATTTT
TRBD2,TRBV6-1,TRBJ2-7,.,CASSEALYSGRTYEQYF,TGTGCCAGCAGTGAAGCCTTGTATAGCGGGAGGACCTACGAGCAGTACTTC
.,TRBV18,TRBJ2-6,.,CASSSTTGPGANVLTF,TGTGCCAGCTCGTCTACAACAGGGCCTGGGGCCAACGTCCTGACTTTC
.,TRBV5-1,TRBJ2-7,.,CASSFDVSPPGGYEQYF,TGCGCCAGCAGCTTCGACGTATCCCCTCCAGGAGGGTACGAGCAGTACTTC
.,TRBV6-1,TRBJ2-5,.,CASSEAGQETQYF,TGTGCCAGCAGTGAAGCAGGTCAAGAGACCCAGTACTTC
TRBD1,TRBV25-1,TRBJ2-7,once,CASSEWGQVTQYF,TGTGCCAGCAGTGAATGGGGACAGGTGACGCAGTACTTC
.,TRBV21-1,TRBJ2-2,.,CASSSVGTHRGAVF,TGTGCCAGCAGCAGTGTAGGGACGCACCGGGGAGCTGTTTTT
TRBD1,TRBV6-1,TRBJ1-2,.,CASSPHRGGFYGYTF,TGTGCCAGCAGTCCCCACAGGGGTGGATTCTATGGCTACACCTTC
.,TRBV28,TRBJ1-2,few,CASSYTGFTTDGYTF,TGTGCCAGCAGTTATACAGGGTTTACGACCGATGGCTACACCTTC
.,TRBV7-7,TRBJ2-7,.,CASSPGPSYEQYF,TGTGCTAGCAGCCCGGGGCCATCCTACGAGCAGTACTTC
.,TRBV6-4,TRBJ1-1,.,CASAPGPLNTEAFF,TGTGCCAGCGCACCGGGACCGCTGAACACTGAAGCTTTCTTT
.,TRBV5-1,TRBJ2-3,.,CASSLRVPPTDTQYF,TGCGCCAGCAGCTTGCGGGTCCCACCCACAGATACGCAGTATTTT
.,TRBV7-9,TRBJ2-3,.,CASSSDIDTQYF,TGTGCCAGCAGCTCCGACATCGATACGCAGTATTTT
.,TRBV28,TRBJ1-2,.,CASSRSLYGYTF,TGTGCCAGCAGCCGCTCTCTCTATGGCTACACCTTC
.,TRBV30,TRBJ1-1,.,CAWSLTRNTEAFF,TGTGCCTGGAGCCTGACACGGAACACTGAAGCTTTCTTT
.,TRBV18,TRBJ2-1,.,CASSQDSSYNEQFF,TGTGCCAGCTCCCAAGACAGCTCCTACAATGAGCAGTTCTTC
TRBD1,TRBV10-3,TRBJ1-4,.,CAISSDREREKLFF,TGTGCCATCAGCTCCGACAGGGAACGGGAAAAACTGTTTTTT
TRBD2,TRBV28,TRBJ2-1,.,CASRTPSGRTVNEQFF,TGTGCCAGCAGGACCCCCAGCGGGAGGACGGTCAATGAGCAGTTCTTC
.,TRBV23-1,TRBJ2-7,.,CASSLSTGFLSRLLRRHEQYF,TGCGCCAGCAGTCTATCCACAGGCTTTCTGAGCCGTCTCCTTAGGAGGCACGAGCAGTACTTC
.,TRBV6-5,TRBJ2-3,.,CASRPLVYTQYF,TGTGCCAGCAGGCCATTAGTATATACGCAGTATTTT
.,TRBV28,TRBJ1-1,.,CASSFWPGGEAFF,TGTGCCAGCAGTTTCTGGCCGGGGGGTGAAGCTTTCTTT
.,TRBV7-3,TRBJ1-6,.,CASSLRRENSPLHF,TGTGCCAGCAGCTTACGGCGTGAAAATTCACCCCTCCACTTT
TRBD2,TRBV28,TRBJ2-5,.,CASKIAGGPRQETQYF,TGTGCCAGCAAAATAGCGGGAGGGCCGCGGCAAGAGACCCAGTACTTC
.,TRBV5-1,TRBJ2-2,.,CASSLEGGNTGELFF,TGCGCCAGCAGCCTCGAGGGGGGGAACACCGGGGAGCTGTTTTTT
TRBD1,TRBV6-4,TRBJ1-1,.,CASSRQGGTEAFF,TGTGCCAGCAGTCGACAGGGGGGCACTGAAGCTTTCTTT
TRBD2,TRBV5-1,TRBJ2-1,.,CASREGWLVTDNEQFF,TGCGCCAGCCGGGAGGGGTGGCTAGTCACTGACAATGAGCAGTTCTTC
TRBD1,TRBV19,TRBJ1-5,.,CASSTVDRGNQPQHF,TGTGCCAGTAGTACCGTTGACAGGGGCAATCAGCCCCAGCATTTT
.,TRBV6-5,TRBJ2-7,.,CASRQQGYPTYEQYF,TGTGCCAGCAGGCAACAGGGTTACCCTACCTACGAGCAGTACTTC
TRBD2,TRBV7-9,TRBJ2-1,.,CASSPNRLAGLKNEQFF,TGTGCCAGCAGCCCTAACCGACTAGCGGGATTAAAAAATGAGCAGTTCTTC
TRBD1,TRBV28,TRBJ1-4,.,CASSLLGQGNEKLFF,TGTGCCAGCAGTTTGTTGGGACAGGGTAATGAAAAACTGTTTTTT
TRBD2,TRBV10-3,TRBJ2-3,.,CAISLSGTSGRALRDTQYF,TGTGCCATCAGTTTATCCGGGACTAGCGGGAGGGCCCTCCGGGATACGCAGTATTTT
.,TRBV2,TRBJ1-4,few,CASSVQGPNEKLFF,TGTGCCAGCAGTGTACAGGGACCAAATGAAAAACTGTTTTTT